Listed below are T cell receptor beta chains from one sample, sequenced in a study of CD8 T cells in Susac syndrome. TCRdb reprocessed the immunoSEQ multiplex PCR reads with MiXCR, giving one entry per CDR3 protein. The sample includes under 250,000 distinct CDR3 sequences, roughly 93% seen only once; the top ten take under 0.2%. The sample taken for sequencing was CD4+ T cells from PBMCs. These TCRs come from a human donor with Susac syndrome. Both conserved end residues are part of each CDR3.

v_gene	j_gene	CDR3aa
TRBV28	TRBJ1-2	CASSPPGREDGYTF
TRBV29-1	TRBJ1-1	CSVPAGGGGFSEAFF
TRBV7-2	TRBJ2-2	CASSLWTSSTGELFF
TRBV6-2/TRBV6-3	TRBJ1-2	CASSEGTVGYTF
TRBV9	TRBJ2-2	CASSVVTATGELFF
TRBV7-2	TRBJ1-2	CASSLGAGNGYTF
TRBV5-1	TRBJ2-5	CASSTRGFTETQYF
TRBV29-1	TRBJ2-2	CSVGKGGTGELFF
TRBV7-6	TRBJ2-7	CASSAKAYDGYEQYF
TRBV5-4	TRBJ2-5	CASSFRLGETQYF
TRBV5-1	TRBJ2-2	CASSLGLAGSGELFF
TRBV5-1	TRBJ1-1	CASSEQGSEAFF
TRBV29-1	TRBJ2-1	CSVDGVGKPSSYNEQFF
TRBV6-6	TRBJ2-7	CASSSGVRGGNEQYF
TRBV4-1	TRBJ1-6	CASSQVPGADNSPLHF
TRBV9	TRBJ2-3	CASSVGGPRDTQYF
TRBV6-2/TRBV6-3	TRBJ1-2	CASSEDSYGYTF
TRBV19	TRBJ2-1	CASSPLGRGNEQFF
TRBV29-1	TRBJ2-1	CSVEGYSEQFF
TRBV28	TRBJ1-5	CASKQGAGVQPQHF
TRBV3-1	TRBJ1-2	CASSQLQGSYGYTF
TRBV19	TRBJ1-2	CASSINTGDDYTF
TRBV5-1	TRBJ1-2	CASTGAANYGYTF
TRBV20-1	TRBJ2-5	CSANGGLETQYF
TRBV2	TRBJ2-4	CASTRTGSIQYF
TRBV27	TRBJ2-5	CASSLYTGGQGAGETQYF
TRBV7-2	TRBJ1-2	CASSFSGGSITF
TRBV15	TRBJ1-5	CATSRDRGYQPQHF
TRBV19	TRBJ2-7	CASRGPISYEQYF
TRBV4-3	TRBJ1-6	CASSQAGRANSPLHF
TRBV7-2	TRBJ2-2	CASTGDRAATGELFF
TRBV3-1	TRBJ1-1	CASSQEGRENTEAFF
TRBV29-1	TRBJ2-7	CSVAGIEGAEQYF
TRBV27	TRBJ2-1	CASSYQYPDRASSYNEQFF
TRBV20-1	TRBJ2-7	CSASPAAGADYEQYF
TRBV5-1	TRBJ1-1	CASSTRTGANTEAFF
TRBV5-1	TRBJ2-2	CASRNRTLTSGELFF
TRBV29-1	TRBJ2-7	CSVVDSRSSYEQYF
TRBV21-1	TRBJ2-7	CASSKVLGSYEQYF
TRBV29-1	TRBJ2-7	CSVGEGHEQYF
TRBV30	TRBJ2-3	CAWSVLTGGHDTQYF
TRBV12-3/TRBV12-4	TRBJ1-1	CASSLPLKRTEAFF
TRBV20-1	TRBJ1-2	CSARLGVGGGYTF
TRBV9	TRBJ1-3	CASSAATGVLSGNTIYF